Shown below are 18 T cell receptor beta chains from a single sample sequenced in a study of vaccination and CD4 T cells after COVID-19. No antigens are known for them. Described treatment: approximately nine-day PBMC culture with coronavirus spike peptide pools or control peptides (ViraFEST assay). Cultured CD4+ T cell DNA underwent sequencing with the Oncomine TCR Beta short-read assay. TCRdb reprocessed the PCR reads with MiXCR, giving one entry per CDR3 protein. The profile shows 15,000 or so distinct CDR3 sequences, 65% to 80% of them singletons. Specimen: CD4+ T cells from blood, cultured in vitro. The receptors derive from a human donor who had recovered from COVID-19.

The rearrangement uses TRBV20-1 and TRBJ2-2, with 10 bases identical to TRBD2. Germline CDR1 and CDR2: DFQATT and SNEGSKA (reference sequence). V shed 7 bases and J 1 base; nucleotides not matched to a gene: 9. This CDR3 has 16 amino acids. CDR3 DNA sequence: TGCAGTGTCCCTAGCGGGAGCCGTGGGAACACCGGGGAGCTGTTTTTT. Protein: CSVPSGSRGNTGELFF.

This clonotype was detected only a few times. The chain uses TRBV29-1 and TRBJ1-1; D call uncertain. This CDR3 has 11 residues. The germline V gene has CDR1 SQVTM and CDR2 ANQGSEA. Trimming cost V 6 bases and J 1 base, with 6 bases left between them. The CDR3 DNA is TGCAGCGTCCGAGAGAACACTGAAGCTTTCTTT. This sequence encodes CSVRENTEAFF.

V is TRBV7-9 and J is TRBJ2-3, with D possibly being TRBD2 (5 bases). This CDR3 is 13 amino acids long. Trimming left V 5 bases short and J 2 bases short, with 8 bases between. CDR1 is SEHNR and CDR2 is FQNEAQ in the germline V gene (reference sequence). The CDR3 loop is CASSQEVTDTQYF. As DNA, the CDR3 is TGTGCCAGCAGCCAGGAGGTCACAGATACGCAGTATTTT.

The V gene is TRBV19, the J gene TRBJ1-1, with 7 bases matching TRBD1. The junction had 4 bases not matched to a gene; V was cut back by 1 base and J by 5 bases. Looked up from germline, CDR1 is LNHDA and CDR2 is SQIVND (reference sequence). CDR3 size: 14 residues. As DNA, the CDR3 is TGTGCCAGTAGTATAGGACAGGGAAGGACTGAAGCTTTCTTT. It encodes CASSIGQGRTEAFF.

The chain combines TRBV20-1 with TRBJ1-3, with D maybe TRBD1 (5 bases). Per the germline V gene, CDR1 is DFQATT and CDR2 is SNEGSKA (reference sequence). This CDR3 has 13 amino acids. The V end was cut by 5 bases, the J end by 0 bases, with 8 bases between. This CDR3 reads CSASRDSGNTIYF. CDR3 bases: TGCAGTGCTTCCAGGGACTCTGGAAACACCATATATTTT.

The J gene is TRBJ1-2, the V gene TRBV7-2; D remains ambiguous. CDR3 length: 12 amino acids. Per germline, CDR1 SGHTA and CDR2 FQGNSA. Trimming left V 5 bases short and J 4 bases short, with 8 bases between. CDR3 coding DNA: TGTGCCAGCAGCGGAGGGCCCTATGGCTACACCTTC. As protein: CASSGGPYGYTF. Full variable domain (remainder filled in from reference TRBV7-2 and TRBJ1-2): GAGVSQSPSNKVTEKGKDVELRCDPISGHTALYWYRQSLGQGLEFLIYFQGNSAPDKSGLPSDRFSAERTGGSVSTLTIQRTQQEDSAVYLCASSGGPYGYTFGSGTRLTVV.

This clonotype appeared a single time. This chain joins TRBV11-2 and TRBJ2-3, with a weak D call TRBD2 (5 bases). Germline V gene sequence: CDR1 SGHAT, CDR2 FQNNGV. This CDR3 is 16 amino acids long. V was pared by 5 bases and J by 2 bases, with 17 bases between. CDR3 in DNA: TGTGCCAGCAGCCGGGGTCAGCCTCGAATCACAGATACGCAGTATTTT. Translated: CASSRGQPRITDTQYF.

DNA of the CDR3: TGTGCCAGCAGTAGGGACAGGGGGATCGACGAGCAGTACTTC. This translates into CASSRDRGIDEQYF. The J gene is TRBJ2-7, the V gene TRBV6-1; 11 bases agree with TRBD1. This CDR3 is 14 amino acids long. Germline V CDR1 and CDR2: MNHNS, SASEGT. V lost 5 bases, J lost 5 bases, and 5 bases stayed unmatched.

This clonotype has a handful of counts. The V and J genes are TRBV20-1 and TRBJ1-6, with 10 bases identical to TRBD1. The V and J ends lost 3 bases and 6 bases, in that order; junction bases with no gene match: 5. Per the germline V gene, CDR1 is DFQATT and CDR2 is SNEGSKA (reference sequence). This CDR3 contains 15 residues. This CDR3 reads CSARGDRGGNSPLHF. DNA for the CDR3: TGCAGTGCTAGGGGGGACAGGGGTGGTAATTCACCCCTCCACTTT.

J is TRBJ2-1 and V is TRBV20-1; D perhaps matches TRBD2 (5 bases). The CDR3 covers 14 residues. Germline CDR1 is DFQATT and CDR2 is SNEGSKA (reference sequence). Trimming removed 1 base at V and 8 bases at J, with 15 bases between. CDR3 amino acids: CSARGRTGAHEQFF. For the CDR3, the DNA is TGCAGTGCTAGAGGCAGGACTGGCGCGCATGAGCAGTTCTTC.

This clonotype has just a few counts. V is TRBV6-1 and J is TRBJ1-3; D is uncertain. The CDR3 length is 13 residues. Germline V lookup: CDR1 MNHNS, CDR2 SASEGT. V was shortened by 2 bases and J by 4 bases, with 6 bases between the two germline ends. The CDR3 nucleotides read TGTGCCAGCAGTGAAAGTAGGGGAAACACCATATATTTT. Its translation: CASSESRGNTIYF.

This sequence joins TRBV12-3 or TRBV12-4 and TRBJ2-4; D perhaps matches TRBD2 (6 bases). V was shortened by 3 bases and J by 0 bases, with 12 bases between the two germline ends. The CDR3 contains 16 residues. The CDR3 protein is CASSFGLSLAKNIQYF. CDR3 bases: TGTGCCAGCAGTTTTGGACTAAGCTTAGCCAAAAACATTCAGTACTTC.

Here the CDR3 reads CSAPRDRGWETQYF. The DNA for the CDR3 is TGCAGTGCTCCTCGGGACAGGGGATGGGAGACCCAGTACTTC. J is TRBJ2-5 and V is TRBV20-1; 10 positions agree with TRBD1. Germline V lookup: CDR1 DFQATT, CDR2 SNEGSKA (reference sequence). This CDR3 has 14 amino acids. Trimming cost V 5 bases and J 5 bases; bases outside gene matches: 8.

The chain uses TRBV6-1 and TRBJ2-1; 7 positions match TRBD2. From germline, CDR1 is MNHNS and CDR2 SASEGT. J lost 6 bases, V lost 1 base, and 6 bases had no gene match. This CDR3 region has 15 residues. The CDR3 spells CASSEGTSSLNEQFF. CDR3 sequence (DNA): TGTGCCAGCAGTGAAGGGACTAGTTCCCTCAATGAGCAGTTCTTC.

The V gene is TRBV7-9, the J gene TRBJ2-2, with D unresolved. The CDR3 has 14 amino acids. Deletions cut 1 base from V and 4 bases from J, with 7 bases between. The germline CDR1 and CDR2 sequences are SEHNR and FQNEAQ (reference sequence). CDR3 region: CASSLDWPTGELFF. As DNA, the CDR3 is TGTGCCAGCAGCTTAGATTGGCCCACCGGGGAGCTGTTTTTT.

The rearrangement joins TRBV20-1 to TRBJ1-5; tentative D call: TRBD1 (5 bases). Trimming took off 3 bases at V and 4 bases at J, with 10 bases between the two ends. Germline values: CDR1 DFQATT, CDR2 SNEGSKA (reference sequence). This CDR3 has 13 amino acids. This CDR3 reads CSARGVYNQPQHF. CDR3 nucleotide sequence: TGCAGTGCTAGGGGGGTATATAATCAGCCCCAGCATTTT.

This chain connects TRBV2 to TRBJ2-3; D remains unclear. The length of the CDR3 is 13 residues. Germline values: CDR1 SNHLY, CDR2 FYNNEI. V shed 6 bases and J shed 5 bases, with 12 bases lying between them. CDR3 protein: CASSRRNGDTQYF. Here the CDR3 DNA reads TGTGCCAGCAGCCGCAGGAACGGAGATACGCAGTATTTT.

V gene TRBV4-3 combines with J gene TRBJ1-5, with D possibly matching TRBD1 (6 bases). The CDR3 is 15 residues long. Trimming removed 0 bases at V and 6 bases at J, with 12 bases between. The germline V gene encodes CDR1 LGHNA and CDR2 YSLEER. DNA for the CDR3: TGCGCCAGCAGCCAAGATGGGGGGGCGGGTCAGCCCCAGCATTTT. It translates to CASSQDGGAGQPQHF.